These 26 T cell receptor beta chains originate from one sample sequenced in a study of regulatory T cells in long-lasting Graves disease. Time point meaning: persistent/refractory GD, antithyroid drugs over 5 years with positive TRAb. RNA extracted from PBMCs served as the sequencing template. Construction of TCR beta libraries relied on iRepertoire HTBI primers and on Arm-PCR targeting CDR3 regions. From the multiplex PCR reads, TCRdb called clonotypes with MiXCR, one entry per CDR3 protein. The repertoire holds 700,000 or so distinct CDR3 sequences, with about 32% as singletons. The sequencing used peripheral blood mononuclear cells (PBMCs), collected when the disease was refractory, from a patient treated with antithyroid drugs. The receptors were sampled from a female donor with Graves disease.

This clonotype has a handful of counts. The J gene is TRBJ1-2, the V gene TRBV20-1; possibly TRBD1 for D (6 bases). The CDR3 covers 9 residues. CDR1 DFQATT and CDR2 SNEGSKA come from the germline V gene (reference sequence). CDR3 nucleotides: TGCAGCCCGGGGGGCGCGGGCACCTTC. This codes for CSPGGAGTF.

This chain connects TRBV19 to TRBJ1-5; TRBD1 matches at 9 bases. This CDR3 spans 20 amino acids. The J segment lost 0 bases and the V segment lost 3 bases, leaving 15 bases of the junction unmatched. CDR1 and CDR2 (germline): LNHDA, SQIVND (reference sequence). The CDR3 DNA reads as TGTGCCAGTAGTATCCCCACCGGGACAGGGTTCGAAAATAGCAATCAGCCCCAGCATTTT. Protein product: CASSIPTGTGFENSNQPQHF.

This clonotype was seen at least ten times. The chain combines TRBV28 with TRBJ1-2, with 7 bases aligning to TRBD1. The length of the CDR3 is 16 residues. Germline lookup yields CDR1 MDHEN and CDR2 SYDVKM. The V gene end was trimmed by 4 bases and the J gene end by 4 bases; junction bases not matched to a gene: 12. The CDR3 loop is CASSSILIPGGYGYTF. The CDR3 DNA reads TGTGCCAGCAGTTCCATTCTAATCCCAGGGGGCTATGGCTACACCTTC.

This chain joins TRBV2 and TRBJ1-6, with unresolved D. Germline CDR1 reads SNHLY; CDR2 reads FYNNEI. Trimming removed 2 bases at V and 10 bases at J, with 15 bases between. The length of the CDR3 is 15 residues. DNA of the CDR3: TGTGCCAGCAGTGAAAGGAGGCAGTTGGACTCACCCCTCCACTTT. This gives the protein CASSERRQLDSPLHF.

This chain joins TRBV7-9 and TRBJ2-3; possibly TRBD2 for D (6 bases). Germline V gene data show CDR1 as SEHNR and CDR2 as FQNEAQ (reference sequence). V lost 2 bases, J lost 0 bases, and 12 bases lay in between. The CDR3 spans 16 residues. Here the CDR3 reads CASSLLGGTSTDTQYF. CDR3 in DNA: TGTGCCAGCAGCTTACTTGGCGGGACTAGCACAGATACGCAGTATTTT.

This clonotype was seen a few times. CDR3 amino acids: CSVVGNVKGTEAFF. CDR3 DNA: TGCAGCGTTGTAGGTAACGTGAAGGGCACTGAAGCTTTCTTT. The rearrangement links TRBV29-1 to TRBJ1-1; D is uncertain. The CDR3 totals 14 residues. Germline CDR1 is SQVTM and CDR2 is ANQGSEA. V lost 4 bases, J lost 4 bases, and 16 bases lay in between.

J is TRBJ1-2 and V is TRBV7-9; the match to TRBD1 covers 8 bases. Unmatched junction bases numbered 10, after V lost 2 bases and J lost 8 bases. Germline V gives CDR1 SEHNR, CDR2 FQNEAQ (reference sequence). CDR3 length equals 15 residues. CDR3 region: CASSLIQGALSGYTF. CDR3 in DNA: TGTGCCAGCAGCTTAATCCAGGGGGCGCTTTCCGGCTACACCTTC. Full variable domain (missing parts from reference TRBV7-9 and TRBJ1-2): DTGVSQNPRHKITKRGQNVTFRCDPISEHNRLYWYRQTLGQGPEFLTYFQNEAQLEKSRLLSDRFSAERPKGSFSTLEIQRTEQGDSAMYLCASSLIQGALSGYTFGSGTRLTVV.

This clonotype was counted a few times. The chain combines TRBV11-2 with TRBJ2-7; TRBD2 is a possible D gene (6 bases). CDR3 length: 14 residues. Germline-derived CDR1 and CDR2 are SGHAT and FQNNGV. The V end lost 4 bases, the J end lost 6 bases, and 16 bases lay between the germline ends. DNA for the CDR3: TGTGCCAGCAGCTCAAAGTCCCGGGGGAGCGAGCAGTACTTC. As protein: CASSSKSRGSEQYF. The full variable domain, completed using reference TRBV11-2 and TRBJ2-7, is EAGVAQSPRYKIIEKRQSVAFWCNPISGHATLYWYQQILGQGPKLLIQFQNNGVVDDSQLPKDRFSAERLKGVDSTLKIQPAKLEDSAVYLCASSSKSRGSEQYFGPGTRLTVT.

This sequence joins TRBV12-3 or TRBV12-4 and TRBJ2-7; no clear D gene. V was clipped by 1 base and J by 5 bases, with 9 bases between them. The CDR3 is made up of 13 amino acids. The DNA for the CDR3 is TGTGCCAGCAGTTTAGGGGGTTGGGACGAGCAGTACTTC. It translates to CASSLGGWDEQYF.

This rearrangement joins TRBV25-1 to TRBJ2-4, with a tentative D call TRBD2 (6 bases). The CDR3 is 16 residues long. The germline V and J ends were trimmed by 2 bases and 0 bases, with 11 bases remaining between them. CDR1 MGHDK and CDR2 SYGVNS come from the germline V gene. The CDR3 DNA reads as TGTGCCAGCAGTGAACCGGGAGTACTAGCCAAAAACATTCAGTACTTC. This sequence encodes CASSEPGVLAKNIQYF.

This clonotype has more than one count but fewer than ten. The chain links TRBV28 to TRBJ1-2; D is uncertain. The V gene lost 5 bases and the J gene lost 7 bases, with 11 bases spanning the gap. Germline CDR1 MDHEN, CDR2 SYDVKM. There are 12 residues in the CDR3. The CDR3 DNA reads as TGTGCCAGCAGTCCACCGACCGGTGGCTACACCTTC. The encoded protein is CASSPPTGGYTF.

This clonotype was picked up many times. This chain uses TRBV2 with TRBJ2-1, with D possibly being TRBD1 (6 bases). CDR1 is SNHLY and CDR2 is FYNNEI in the germline V gene. The germline V and J ends were trimmed by 3 bases and 0 bases, with 12 bases remaining between them. This CDR3 has 16 residues. In nucleotides, the CDR3 is TGTGCCAGCAGTGAGCGTAGGGGGAACTCCTACAATGAGCAGTTCTTC. Translating gives CASSERRGNSYNEQFF.

The V call is TRBV19, the J call TRBJ1-1, with a tentative D call TRBD1 (6 bases). The CDR3 has 14 amino acids. V lost 5 bases and J lost 4, with 14 bases in between. CDR1 is LNHDA, CDR2 SQIVND, per germline (reference sequence). CDR3 nucleotides: TGTGCCAGTAGTGCTGGCAGGGGAGGCACTGAAGCTTTCTTT. This encodes CASSAGRGGTEAFF.

This chain connects TRBV20-1 to TRBJ2-3; tentatively, D is TRBD2 (6 bases). The CDR3 has 18 amino acids. Germline V lookup: CDR1 DFQATT, CDR2 SNEGSKA (reference sequence). Trimming removed 5 bases at V and 2 bases at J, with 26 bases between. CDR3 region: CSALSGGTRSRLTDTQYF. DNA of the CDR3: TGCAGTGCTCTCTCCGGCGGGACCCGCTCAAGACTCACAGATACGCAGTATTTT.

The CDR3 loop is CASSPGTHLDYGYTF. CDR3 in DNA: TGTGCCAGCAGCCCCGGGACTCACTTGGACTATGGCTACACCTTC. The genes are TRBV7-9 and TRBJ1-2; TRBD1 is a possible D gene (5 bases). CDR1 and CDR2 from the germline V gene are SEHNR and FQNEAQ (reference sequence). The CDR3 loop spans 15 amino acids. The germline V and J ends were trimmed by 5 bases and 3 bases, with 16 bases remaining between them.

This clonotype was observed a handful of times. The rearrangement uses TRBV6-2 or TRBV6-3 and TRBJ1-1; possibly TRBD1 for D (6 bases). V lost 4 bases and J lost 5, with 17 bases in between. There are 15 residues in the CDR3. Looked up from germline, CDR1 is MNHEY and CDR2 is SVGEGT. CDR3 DNA: TGTGCCAGCAGTTCCAGTCTAACAGGGTGGACTGAAGCTTTCTTT. Its translation is CASSSSLTGWTEAFF.

V gene TRBV3-1 combines with J gene TRBJ1-1; 8 nucleotides align to TRBD1. Germline V gene sequence: CDR1 LGHDT, CDR2 YNNKEL (reference sequence). V dropped 3 bases and J dropped 5; count of bases not matched to a gene: 11. CDR3 length equals 16 residues. The CDR3 DNA reads TGTGCCAGCAGCCACGCAGGGGGCGCCGGTGGAACTGAAGCTTTCTTT. Protein: CASSHAGGAGGTEAFF. The full variable domain, in which reference TRBV3-1 and TRBJ1-1 provide the parts outside the CDR3, is DTAVSQTPKYLVTQMGNDKSIKCEQNLGHDTMYWYKQDSKKFLKIMFSYNNKELIINETVPNRFSPKSPDKAHLNLHINSLELGDSAVYFCASSHAGGAGGTEAFFGQGTRLTVV.

The V call is TRBV30, the J call TRBJ1-2; D is perhaps TRBD1 (6 bases). The CDR3 length is 11 residues. The germline gives CDR1 GTSNPN, CDR2 SVGIG (reference sequence). Trimming removed 3 bases at V and 7 bases at J, with 9 bases between. The CDR3 DNA is TGTGCCTGGAGCAGGGACACTGGCTACACCTTC. Its translation: CAWSRDTGYTF.

This chain uses TRBV28 with TRBJ1-1; D not certain. This CDR3 spans 14 amino acids. Germline CDR1 is MDHEN and CDR2 is SYDVKM. The V end was cut by 3 bases, the J end by 0 bases, with 8 bases between. The CDR3 is CASSFGKLNTEAFF. CDR3 in DNA: TGTGCCAGCAGTTTCGGAAAACTGAACACTGAAGCTTTCTTT.

This rearrangement joins TRBV20-1 to TRBJ2-5; D possibly corresponds to TRBD2 (7 bases). V shed 6 bases and J shed 2 bases, with 40 bases lying between them. This CDR3 has 22 amino acids. Germline-derived CDR1 and CDR2 are DFQATT and SNEGSKA (reference sequence). CDR3 loop: CSATQSGGGRVFGGDLQETQYF. In DNA form, the CDR3 reads TGCAGTGCCACCCAGAGTGGGGGGGGTCGGGTGTTCGGGGGCGACCTGCAAGAGACCCAGTACTTC.

This clonotype has more than one count but fewer than ten. The rearrangement joins TRBV20-1 to TRBJ1-4; D possibly corresponds to TRBD1 (6 bases). CDR1 and CDR2 from the germline V gene are DFQATT and SNEGSKA (reference sequence). Trimming removed 4 bases at V and 6 bases at J, with 12 bases between. This CDR3 has 13 residues. CDR3 DNA sequence: TGCAGTGCTATCAGGGGTGGAGATGAAAAACTGTTTTTT. The encoded protein is CSAIRGGDEKLFF.

This clonotype was seen many times. V and J are TRBV6-1 and TRBJ2-7; possible D gene TRBD2, 5 bases. This CDR3 comprises 13 residues. The germline gives CDR1 MNHNS, CDR2 SASEGT. The V gene lost 5 bases and the J gene lost 6 bases, with 14 bases spanning the gap. CDR3 in amino acids: CASSTGSVIEQYF. As DNA, the CDR3 is TGTGCCAGCAGTACGGGAAGCGTTATCGAGCAGTACTTC.

This clonotype was detected a few times. The junction departs from the called germline gene at one end, perhaps through a read error. The rearrangement uses TRBV3-1 and TRBJ1-5; the D is unclear. Germline CDR1 reads LGHDT; CDR2 reads YNNKEL (reference sequence). This CDR3 region has 13 residues. CDR3 residues: CDLEREDWRPQHF. CDR3 coding DNA: TGCGACTTAGAGCGGGAAGACTGGAGGCCCCAGCATTTT.

This clonotype was detected only once. The genes are TRBV6-4 and TRBJ1-1; D remains unclear. Trimming pared 7 bases from V and 3 bases from J, leaving 21 bases between. The germline CDR1 and CDR2 sequences are MRHNA and SNTAGT. This CDR3 is 16 amino acids long. The CDR3: CASISKTVQMDTEAFF. CDR3 DNA: TGTGCCAGCATTTCTAAAACGGTTCAAATGGACACTGAAGCTTTCTTT.

This chain links TRBV20-1 with TRBJ2-7, with 12 positions matching TRBD2. Germline CDR1 DFQATT, CDR2 SNEGSKA (reference sequence). CDR3 size: 14 residues. Trimming took 2 bases from V and 5 from J; bases not matched to a gene: 4. The CDR3 DNA sequence: TGCAGTGCTAGAAGACTAGCGGGAGCTCACGAGCAGTACTTC. Translated: CSARRLAGAHEQYF.

The V gene is TRBV7-9, the J gene TRBJ1-5; D gene ambiguous. V shed 5 bases and J shed 2 bases, with 7 bases lying between them. CDR3 size: 13 residues. Germline-derived CDR1 and CDR2 are SEHNR and FQNEAQ (reference sequence). CDR3 nucleotides: TGTGCCAGCAGCCCTAACGGCAATCAGCCCCAGCATTTT. Its protein is CASSPNGNQPQHF.